A single sample is the source of the 8 T cell receptor beta chains below, sequenced in a study of cytomegalovirus exposure and HLA in healthy donors. Clones were sequenced by immunoSEQ multiplex PCR, and TCRdb holds only the in-frame ones, with some missing. The repertoire has 150,000 to 200,000 clones, 85% of them found once; the top ten carry under 2.5%. The sequenced sample consisted of PBMCs. These receptors were collected from a man aged 25 to 40 in good health and CMV-seropositive.

V usage is TRBV19 and J usage is TRBJ2-7; TRBD1 matches at 8 bases. Per the germline V gene, CDR1 is LNHDA and CDR2 is SQIVND (reference sequence). After removal of 1 base from V and 2 bases from J, the junction contained 1 base not matched to a gene. This CDR3 spans 14 amino acids. In DNA form, the CDR3 reads TGTGCCAGTAGTATAGCCAGGGGGCCCTACGAGCAGTACTTC. Amino acid sequence: CASSIARGPYEQYF. Supplemented by reference TRBV19 and TRBJ2-7, the full variable domain reads DGGITQSPKYLFRKEGQNVTLSCEQNLNHDAMYWYRQDPGQGLRLIYYSQIVNDFQKGDIAEGYSVSREKKESFPLTVTSAQKNPTAFYLCASSIARGPYEQYFGPGTRLTVT.

The chain employs TRBV20-1 and TRBJ1-2; 7 bases fit TRBD1. The V gene's germline CDR1 is DFQATT and CDR2 SNEGSKA (reference sequence). The CDR3 has 11 residues. Trimming at V came to 4 bases and at J to 6 bases, leaving 2 bases not matched to a gene. The CDR3 sequence is CSATRGDGYTF. DNA for the CDR3: TGCAGTGCTACCAGGGGGGATGGCTACACCTTC.

This chain's CDR3 is CASSVDPGSSGNTIYF. The CDR3 region has the DNA TGTGCCAGCAGCGTAGATCCGGGAAGCTCTGGAAACACCATATATTTT. The chain combines TRBV9 with TRBJ1-3; D remains ambiguous. Germline V gene sequence: CDR1 SGDLS, CDR2 YYNGEE. CDR3 size: 16 residues. V lost 0 bases to trimming and J lost 0 bases, with 10 bases between them.

The chain has TRBV5-1 and TRBJ2-5; 7 nucleotides agree with TRBD2. J was trimmed by 3 bases and V by 0 bases; bases with no gene match: 11. The CDR3 totals 17 residues. The germline CDR1 and CDR2 sequences are SGHRS and YFSETQ. The CDR3 is CASSLAPSSSGKETQYF. Written as DNA, the CDR3 is TGCGCCAGCAGCTTGGCCCCCTCGTCTAGCGGAAAAGAGACCCAGTACTTC.

This chain connects TRBV6-5 to TRBJ1-2; 7 positions match TRBD1. From germline, CDR1 is MNHEY and CDR2 SVGAGI. CDR3 length equals 15 residues. J gave up 6 bases and V 0 bases, and 7 bases lay outside the gene matches. CDR3 bases: TGTGCCAGCAGTTACTCGAACAGGGGTGATGATGGCTACACCTTC. Its translation is CASSYSNRGDDGYTF.

This rearrangement joins TRBV6-1 to TRBJ1-1, with D perhaps TRBD1 (6 bases). Trimming stripped 4 bases from V and 4 bases from J, with 13 bases between. The CDR3 runs 14 residues. Germline V gene lookup returns CDR1 MNHNS and CDR2 SASEGT. As DNA, the CDR3 is TGTGCCAGCAGTGTAATAGAAGGGGGCACTGAAGCTTTCTTT. Its translation is CASSVIEGGTEAFF.

V and J are TRBV4-1 and TRBJ1-4; perhaps TRBD1 as D (5 bases). The CDR3 is 13 amino acids. V lost 1 base and J 7 bases, leaving 7 bases between the germline ends. Germline CDR1 is MGHRA and CDR2 is YSYEKL. As DNA, the CDR3 is TGCGCCAGCAGCCAAGGGCAGGGTGAAAAACTGTTTTTT. It codes for CASSQGQGEKLFF.

This chain links TRBV5-1 with TRBJ1-1, with 10 positions matching TRBD1. V lost 0 bases, J lost 4 bases, and 6 bases stayed unmatched. CDR1 is SGHRS, CDR2 YFSETQ, per germline. The CDR3 loop spans 16 amino acids. CDR3 DNA: TGCGCCAGCAGCTTGGCCCTGGACAGGGGGGGCACTGAAGCTTTCTTT. Translation: CASSLALDRGGTEAFF.